This TCR beta chain was observed in a study of cytomegalovirus exposure and HLA in healthy donors (dated by TCRdb to the late 2010s). Study-level background: An earlier analysis of 550 to 700 of the donors reported 250 to 300 Gb of sequence data and 120 million or so unique TCR beta sequences from some 180 million T cells. Class I and class II HLA loci were covered by the typing at four-digit resolution. Of the 398 genotyped donors, 65% to 90% were placed in the genetic ancestry cluster associated with self-reported Caucasian donors. Using immunosequencing, the study profiled T cell repertoires from about 650 subjects and related those repertoires to cytomegalovirus serostatus. Typing coverage varied by locus: about 629-630 donors for A, B, C, DRB1 and DQB1; roughly 500 for DQA1; around 610 for DPA1; approximately 490 for DPB1. An early release that covered about 640 HLA-typed donors contained approximately 300 gigabases of sequencing data and tens of millions of unique TCR sequences. An earlier analysis of approximately 580 of the donors used high-throughput TCR beta sequencing to judge whether each TCR beta V gene segment behaved as functional or pseudogenic. On average, 235,054 unique TCR beta nucleotide sequences were sequenced per donor among fewer than 500 genotyped donors of the cohort, with 15% to 20% of those sequences being non-productive. A later genetic analysis took genome-wide SNP genotypes for about three fifths of the 666 donors and used that subset as a discovery cohort. Donor age, sex, ethnicity and CMV serostatus were compiled together with the repertoire data. Roughly 5 DR-DQ haplotypes were handled as single units for association and clustering because linkage in the cohort was strong. The study was designed to test whether signatures of past pathogen exposure could be identified by cataloging public T cell receptors. Every discovery cohort repertoire had been produced on one sequencing platform. The study combined high-throughput TCR immunosequencing, statistical association of individual TCRs with disease status, and machine learning to predict cytomegalovirus infection status. In addition to the first cohort of roughly 670 subjects, a separate validation cohort of 120 different subjects was used. To study patterns of TCR occurrence, a later analysis re-analyzed previously published TCR beta repertoires from 500 to 850 donors and added high-resolution HLA genotyping. Rather than drawing on any new phenotypic data, the later analysis identified candidate immune exposures from TCR beta sequences and the way those sequences occurred across donors.

The cohort comprised fewer than 700 healthy bone marrow donors. All cohort members were sampled while nominally healthy, although unrecorded immune exposures were likely present. The donor tested CMV seronegative, placing the donor among the 350 or so seronegative members of the cohort. A peripheral blood sample was collected from each donor, and TCR beta sequencing was performed on peripheral blood mononuclear cells. The Qiagen DNeasy Blood Extraction Kit was used to extract genomic DNA from the blood cell samples. Library generation was performed with the immunoSEQ multiplex PCR assay. For the multiplex PCR, a mixture combining 60 forward primers for TCR Vbeta segments and 13 reverse primers for TCR Jbeta segments was used. The CDR3 region of rearranged TCR beta genes was amplified from genomic DNA with a multiplex PCR assay. The amplified TCR beta libraries were sequenced on the Illumina HiSeq System as 87-base-pair reads. The original pipeline was this. A later analysis counted 65 million to 90 million unique TCR beta chains across the 670 or so repertoires, and roughly 11 million of these chains were shared by at least two donors. A nearest-neighbor algorithm error-corrected the raw reads and collapsed the reads into unique sequences, merging closely related sequences to remove PCR and sequencing errors. CDR3 sequences were aligned to IMGT reference sequences to assign V, D and J gene segments. Each retained sequence needed at least a six-nucleotide match to both a V gene segment and a J gene segment. Rearrangements were called productive when the CDR3 lacked stop codons and stayed in frame with V and J; all others were non-productive. Following IMGT convention, CDR3 was defined as the stretch from the second conserved V-encoded cysteine up to the conserved J-encoded phenylalanine. Sequences without an unambiguous match to a single V gene segment were excluded from the earlier analysis of several hundred of the donors. An earlier analysis of 500 to 700 of the donors classified V segments as functional when productive rearrangements were above 56.7% and as segregating when the standard deviation between donors was above 5%. A statistical classification framework was built to diagnose cytomegalovirus status from the catalog of TCR beta chain sequences. V and J gene assignment, in a later analysis, came from comparing TCR nucleotide sequences with IMGT/GENE-DB human TR gene sequences. Using the TCRdist pipeline, a later analysis assigned CDR3 sequences along with most-parsimonious VDJ recombination scenarios. In a later analysis, every TCR beta chain was defined by the combination of its CDR3 amino acid sequence and its V-gene family, and reads without a unique V-gene family were dropped. As a way to deal with suspected cross-contamination and a sequencing artifact, a later analysis dropped 592 nucleotide sequences that were highly shared and had low generation probability. A later analysis calculated a clonal expansion index for each public chain from normalized within-repertoire ranks of inferred template counts. In a later analysis, generation probabilities were computed with a VDJ recombination model fitted to out-of-frame rearrangements, and the resulting probabilities were checked against IGoR. In a later analysis, hypergeometric tests were used to score TCR-TCR, TCR-HLA and TCR-CMV co-occurrence, with a repertoire-size bias correction applied to TCR pairs. A later analysis estimated false discovery rates by permuting HLA or CMV assignments 20 times. In a later analysis, co-occurring TCRs were grouped using DBSCAN, with TCRdist sequence similarity added in when clustering inside HLA-allele-positive subsets. For co-occurrence clustering, repertoires with fewer than 30,000 or more than 120,000 public chains were excluded, along with five repertoires with anomalous nucleotide sharing. Drawn from immuneACCESS, this table holds only the in-frame rearrangements with V and J called that TCRdb kept. Clones are partly lost; checked studies trace under half to an unresolved V gene and leave the rest unexplained. V and J calls and clone size are copied from that table; D and trimming were computed from the DNA. The sample table contains 100,000 or so clones; only one count was recorded for roughly 79% of them. The top ten constitute around 5.3% of the sample.

The study at large found these results: Because counts were too low, seventeen rarely observed V segments, including chromosome 9 orphons, were left out of the earlier analysis of 587 of the donors. Compared with the roughly 670-donor mean, donors in an Asian-associated ancestry cluster had fewer N-insertions in productive TCRs, according to a later genetic analysis. In a later analysis, the rate of TCR association differed among HLA loci, with DRB1 alleles having the most associated TCRs and HLA-C alleles having the fewest. In both the original and validation cohorts, the classifier was reported to diagnose cytomegalovirus status with high specificity and sensitivity. A further reported finding was that TCR beta sequences accurately predicted the HLA-A and HLA-B alleles for most subjects in the first cohort. For the cohort, immune exposure information was limited to CMV serostatus. An association between a missense DCLRE1C variant and V-gene and J-gene trimming of TCR beta chains was found in a later genetic analysis and replicated in an independent cohort. The presence/absence analyses assumed that sequencing depth was roughly uniform across donors, and that assumption may not be true. Because HLA typing was missing for some donors at each locus, association tests included only the typed subset. A later analysis reported that several top co-occurrence clusters appeared linked to parvovirus B19, influenza, CMV and Epstein-Barr virus. Compared with equally common non-associated chains, HLA-associated TCR beta chains in a later analysis were more clonally expanded and had lower generation probabilities. In an earlier analysis of more than 500 of the donors, most TCR beta V segments appeared in productive rearrangements about 87% or about 30% of the time, broadly matching IMGT annotations. This cohort had only TCR beta chains sequenced, and the lack of alpha or paired-chain data limited which features could be detected. A cluster of highly shared sequence variants was judged likely to represent a technical artifact of the sequencing pipeline. The authors suggested that the approach could potentially be extended to other disease states and immunological phenotypes. In a later analysis, over 15,000 TCR beta sequences were associated with specific HLA alleles at a false discovery rate of 0.05. Strong co-occurrence of HLA alleles, especially DR and DQ, made assigning TCR associations to individual alleles difficult. In vitro tests confirmed that a few of the cytomegalovirus-associated TCR beta chains recognize cytomegalovirus antigens. Correlated functional status among segregating V segments might be attributable to linkage disequilibrium, but an unknown experimental factor could not be ruled out. Across donors, most TCR sequences were observed very rarely, whereas some public TCRs were present in many individuals. In the study, some 160 TCR beta chains were listed as associated with cytomegalovirus. According to a later analysis, most CMV-associated TCR beta chains appeared to be HLA-restricted, and the HLA associations seemed to be driven largely by CMV exposure.

This clone was observed a single time. The antigen it recognizes is unknown. Base qualities are not provided; no much larger clone lies one nucleotide away. This receptor was taken from a male donor in good health and CMV-seronegative. What was sequenced was PBMCs.

The CDR3 reads as follows: CASMEEAYNEQFF. The DNA is as follows: TGTGCCAGCATGGAGGAGGCCTACAATGAGCAGTTCTTC. The chain is assembled from TRBV28 and TRBJ2-1; TRBD2 is perhaps the D gene, given 5 matching bases. V lost 7 bases and J lost 2 bases; the stretch between them is 9 bases long. The germline V gene supplies CDR1 MDHEN and CDR2 SYDVKM. The cysteine opens and the phenylalanine closes a CDR3 of 13 amino acids. Of the read, only the CDR3 DNA is kept; its 39 bases are in frame from base 1.